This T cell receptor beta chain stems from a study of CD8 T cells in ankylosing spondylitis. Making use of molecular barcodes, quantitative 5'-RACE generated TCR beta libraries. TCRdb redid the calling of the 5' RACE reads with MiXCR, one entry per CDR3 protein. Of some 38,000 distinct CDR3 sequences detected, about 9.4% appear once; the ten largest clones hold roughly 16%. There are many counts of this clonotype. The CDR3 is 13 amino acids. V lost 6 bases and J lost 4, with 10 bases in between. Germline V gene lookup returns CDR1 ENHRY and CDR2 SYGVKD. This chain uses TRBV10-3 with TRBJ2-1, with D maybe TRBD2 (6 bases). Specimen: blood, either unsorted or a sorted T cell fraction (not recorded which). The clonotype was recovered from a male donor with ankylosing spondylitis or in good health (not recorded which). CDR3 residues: CAISKTSYNEQFF. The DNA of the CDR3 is TGTGCCATCAGCAAGACTAGTTACAATGAGCAGTTCTTC.